This entry describes one T cell receptor (beta chain). The antigen this receptor binds is unknown. Base qualities are missing; no much larger clone stands one base away. CDR1 is given as SGHRS and CDR2 as YFSETQ, both from the germline V gene. The CDR3 holds 13 amino acids from the cysteine to the phenylalanine. This entry keeps only the CDR3 DNA: 39 bases, framed from base 1. V is reduced by 4 bases and J by 2 bases, leaving a spacing of 10 bases between them. This specimen's treatment or condition label, per the study, means: oral pan-JAK inhibitor, 5-10 mg twice daily. Lesional scalp punch biopsies and peripheral blood were collected from alopecia areata patients. PBMCs were separated by density centrifugation and stained for CD3, CD4 and CD8, after which CD4+ and CD8+ T cells were sorted on a FACSAria. The sample comes from a study of CD8+ T cells in alopecia areata (dated by TCRdb to 2017 to 2018). A note on the overall study: The treated patients, all with moderate-to-severe alopecia areata, were enrolled in an open-label pilot trial of oral tofacitinib given at 5 to 10 mg twice daily. Tofacitinib was administered for 6 to 18 months, and 6 months of follow-up off drug were then conducted to assess delayed response and recurrence. Disease severity in treated patients was measured with the SALT score, which quantifies the percentage of affected scalp surface area. To study T cell clonal expansion in alopecia areata, the researchers applied high-throughput TCRbeta sequencing to both the C3H/HeJ mouse model and human patients. Human TCRbeta sequencing covered scalp tissue and sorted CD4+ and CD8+ peripheral blood T cells from patchy and totalis/universalis alopecia areata patients and healthy controls. Tofacitinib-treated patients had biopsies at baseline and at 4 and 24 weeks of treatment, with a later scalp biopsy in several patients. Scalp clonality was compared across normal scalp (n=4), patchy alopecia areata scalp (n=8), and alopecia totalis/universalis scalp (n=8). The RNA source kit depended on sample type: the PAXgene miRNA kit for fixed scalp, the miRNeasy kit for PBMCs, and the RNeasy kit for mouse skin. TCRbeta CDR3 regions were amplified by immunoSEQ multiplex PCR with 35 Vbeta forward and 13 Jbeta reverse primers.

The receptor library was made with the immunoSEQ multiplex PCR assay. To provide template for TCR sequencing, every sample had RNA extracted and reverse transcribed into cDNA. SuperScript III was used to make first-strand cDNA, primed with a 2:1 mix of oligo-dT and random hexamers. A synthetic immune receptor repertoire was used to assess amplification bias, and residual bias was removed computationally. For the original study's pipeline: Raw reads were preprocessed to remove errors, and CDR3 was defined by IMGT conventions from the conserved cysteine to phenylalanine. To get clonality, Shannon entropy was normalized by log2 of the number of productive unique TCRs and the result was subtracted from 1. Whether scalp clones were CD4 or CD8 was inferred by matching scalp TCRbeta sequences against CD4 and CD8 repertoires sorted from blood. TCRdb provides this immuneACCESS table in a form limited to in-frame rearrangements. Some clones are lacking; in checked studies, under half of them reflect an unresolved V gene, and why the rest are absent is not known. V and J calls plus clone size are reproduced from that table; the DNA served to infer D and trimming. The sample contains 150,000 or so clones, 58% of them found a single time. Clones ranked in the top ten supply 16% of the sample.

What the authors observed across the whole study: Unlike mouse skin, where gammadelta T cells dominate, normal human skin contains resident alphabeta T cells that get sequenced too, which complicates analysis of the scalp TCR repertoire. Lesional scalp, especially in alopecia totalis/universalis, showed higher clonality and more expanded CD8+ clones than normal scalp, suggesting antigenic drive. The treated cohort was small, with a single nonresponder, so links between baseline CD8+ expansion and response need larger studies. Shared TCR sequences between patients were less evident than in mice, which may be partly attributable to HLA diversity in the patient population. During tofacitinib treatment, many expanded lesional clones remained in scalp and blood, and this persistence may partly explain relapse after treatment is stopped. Tofacitinib significantly decreased scalp clonality and the number of expanded CD8+ clones among the top 100 scalp clones.

The rearrangement combines TRBV5-1 with TRBJ2-7; TRBD2 is perhaps the D gene, given 5 matching bases. The sample consisted of CD4+ T cells sorted from blood, taken around week 55, from a patient treated with tofacitinib. This TCR was sampled from a human donor with alopecia areata. The CDR3 loop reads CASSRTETYEQYF. The DNA reads TGCGCCAGCAGCAGGACTGAGACCTACGAGCAGTACTTC.